The 18 T cell receptor beta chains given below trace back to one sample, sequenced in a study of T cells in Graves' hyperthyroidism and ophthalmopathy. TCR beta CDR3 regions were amplified from RNA transcripts. A set of HTBI primers served as the primers for a first-round RT-PCR of the TCR CDR3. Via MiXCR, TCRdb re-called the multiplex PCR reads, giving one row per CDR3 protein. The table shows some 760,000 distinct CDR3 sequences, with 14% occurring only once. Sequencing used blood. The receptors were sampled from a woman aged 18 to 35 with Graves' hyperthyroidism.

This chain connects TRBV9 to TRBJ2-1, with 11 bases that match TRBD2. The germline V gene encodes CDR1 SGDLS and CDR2 YYNGEE. CDR3 size: 15 residues. The J segment lost 9 bases and the V segment lost 0 bases, leaving 5 bases of the junction unmatched. The CDR3 is CASSVVTSGGAEQFF. The CDR3 nucleotides are TGTGCCAGCAGCGTAGTTACTAGCGGGGGCGCTGAGCAGTTCTTC.

This clonotype appeared many times. The CDR3 loop reads CASSATSGKADSYNEQFF. The DNA of the CDR3 is TGTGCCAGCAGCGCCACCAGCGGGAAGGCCGACTCCTACAATGAGCAGTTCTTC. The chain recombines TRBV7-8 with TRBJ2-1; 7 bases agree with TRBD2. Germline CDR1 and CDR2: SGHVS and FQNEAQ. The CDR3 consists of 18 residues. Trimming at V came to 5 bases and at J to 0 bases, leaving 13 bases not matched to a gene.

The V call is TRBV7-8, the J call TRBJ2-6; TRBD1 matches at 7 bases. Germline V gene sequence: CDR1 SGHVS, CDR2 FQNEAQ. Trimming cost V 3 bases and J 0 bases; bases outside gene matches: 5. The CDR3 loop spans 17 amino acids. CDR3 residues: CASSFRDRFSGANVLTF. Written as DNA, the CDR3 is TGTGCCAGCAGCTTTCGGGACAGATTCTCTGGGGCCAACGTCCTGACTTTC.

This clonotype appeared a few times. This rearrangement joins TRBV2 to TRBJ2-7, with D hard to call. Between the trimmed V and J ends, which lost 3 bases and 6 bases, there was a span of 12 bases. CDR1 SNHLY and CDR2 FYNNEI come from the germline V gene. The CDR3 covers 13 residues. CDR3 amino acids: CASSDGQFSEQYF. CDR3 nucleotide sequence: TGTGCCAGCAGTGACGGGCAGTTCAGCGAGCAGTACTTC.

This clonotype has more than one count but fewer than ten. This CDR3 reads CASSTRGGPAKNIQYF. CDR3 in DNA: TGTGCCAGCAGCACGCGAGGGGGACCAGCCAAAAACATTCAGTACTTC. The rearrangement links TRBV3-1 to TRBJ2-4, with a tentative D call TRBD1 (6 bases). This CDR3 is 16 amino acids long. Per germline, CDR1 LGHDT and CDR2 YNNKEL (reference sequence). Trimming left V 5 bases short and J 0 bases short, with 14 bases between.

This clonotype has just one count. A much larger clone lies a single base off, so this may be a read error. The chain links TRBV7-2 to TRBJ2-1; D gene uncertain. CDR3 size: 13 residues. Germline V gives CDR1 SGHTA, CDR2 FQGNSA. Trimming left V 5 bases short and J 12 bases short, with 17 bases between. The CDR3 sequence is CASSVIGFGGQFF. The DNA of the CDR3 is TGTGCCAGCAGCGTCATAGGGTTTGGCGGGCAGTTCTTC.

CDR3 in DNA: TGCAGTGCAAATACAGGGAGGGAAGGCTACAATGAGCAGTTCTTC. It codes for CSANTGREGYNEQFF. The rearrangement links TRBV20-1 to TRBJ2-1, with D tentatively TRBD2 (7 bases). From germline, CDR1 is DFQATT and CDR2 SNEGSKA (reference sequence). V was cut by 6 bases and J by 3 bases, with 18 bases left in between. The CDR3 extends over 15 amino acids.

V and J are TRBV12-3 or TRBV12-4 and TRBJ2-5; 12 nucleotides match TRBD2. The ends lost 4 bases at V and 3 bases at J; junction bases unmatched: 12. The CDR3 runs to 18 residues. In nucleotides, the CDR3 is TGTGCCAGCAGTTCCTCCCTTGGACTAGCGGGGACCAAAGAGACCCAGTACTTC. Its translation: CASSSSLGLAGTKETQYF.

V and J are TRBV5-1 and TRBJ2-7, with D maybe TRBD2 (6 bases). CDR1 is SGHRS and CDR2 is YFSETQ in the germline V gene. V lost 0 bases, J lost 0 bases, and 7 bases lay in between. The length of the CDR3 is 14 residues. CDR3: CASSLVEGSYEQYF. In DNA, the CDR3 is TGCGCCAGCAGCTTGGTGGAGGGCTCCTACGAGCAGTACTTC. Drawing the rest from reference TRBV5-1 and TRBJ2-7, the complete variable domain is KAGVTQTPRYLIKTRGQQVTLSCSPISGHRSVSWYQQTPGQGLQFLFEYFSETQRNKGNFPGRFSGRQFSNSRSEMNVSTLELGDSALYLCASSLVEGSYEQYFGPGTRLTVT.

The sample holds many counts of this clonotype. V gene TRBV5-1 combines with J gene TRBJ2-3; TRBD2 might be the D (5 bases). This CDR3 is 15 amino acids long. V lost 4 bases, J lost 1 base, and 13 bases lay in between. CDR1 and CDR2 (germline): SGHRS, YFSETQ. CDR3 coding DNA: TGCGCCAGCAGCCACGAGGACTTCCGCACAGATACGCAGTATTTT. This codes for CASSHEDFRTDTQYF.

This clonotype was seen ten or more times. J is TRBJ2-3 and V is TRBV20-1, with unresolved D. The germline V gene has CDR1 DFQATT and CDR2 SNEGSKA (reference sequence). Trimming shortened V by 0 bases and J by 0 bases, and 7 bases separated the two germline ends. The CDR3 totals 14 residues. CDR3 coding DNA: TGCAGTGCTAGAGATGGGCCCAGCACAGATACGCAGTATTTT. This translates into CSARDGPSTDTQYF.

Many counts were recorded for this clonotype. The rearrangement joins TRBV12-3 or TRBV12-4 to TRBJ2-1; 7 bases match TRBD2. The CDR3 is 14 amino acids. V was clipped by 3 bases and J by 5 bases; unmatched bases: 4. The CDR3 sequence: CASSLLAENNEQFF. CDR3 sequence (DNA): TGTGCCAGCAGTTTGCTAGCGGAGAACAATGAGCAGTTCTTC.

The sample holds many counts of this clonotype. V usage is TRBV20-1 and J usage is TRBJ2-1; no clear D. Trimming stripped 6 bases from V and 7 bases from J, with 10 bases between. Germline CDR1 DFQATT, CDR2 SNEGSKA (reference sequence). The CDR3 covers 11 residues. CDR3 coding DNA: TGCAGTGCGGCGGAGACGAATGAGCAGTTCTTC. Translated: CSAAETNEQFF.

This clonotype was recorded at least ten times. The J gene is TRBJ2-7, the V gene TRBV24-1; the D gene is possibly TRBD1 (5 bases). V was cut by 4 bases and J by 12 bases, with 24 bases left in between. CDR1 is KGHDR and CDR2 is SFDVKD in the germline V gene. This CDR3 region has 15 residues. The CDR3 nucleotides read TGTGCCACCAGTGAAACTCAGGGTGCCACCGGTATGCTGTACTTC. This codes for CATSETQGATGMLYF.

This clonotype appeared many times. The chain couples TRBV7-9 to TRBJ2-7; perhaps TRBD2 as D (5 bases). Per the germline V gene, CDR1 is SEHNR and CDR2 is FQNEAQ (reference sequence). Trimming stripped 4 bases from V and 6 bases from J, with 7 bases between. The CDR3 consists of 11 residues. The CDR3 nucleotides are TGTGCCAGCAGCTCGACTACCGAGCAGTACTTC. Its protein is CASSSTTEQYF.

This clonotype was seen a handful of times. The genes are TRBV5-5 and TRBJ1-3; tentative D call: TRBD1 (6 bases). Trimming shortened V by 7 bases and J by 0 bases, and 14 bases separated the two germline ends. Germline loops: CDR1 SGHKS, CDR2 YYEKEE (reference sequence). The CDR3 is 15 amino acids. The CDR3 bases are TGTGCCAGCGGACGACAGGAACACTCTGGAAACACCATATATTTT. It encodes CASGRQEHSGNTIYF.

This clonotype was seen repeatedly, ten times or more. Here the CDR3 reads CASSHLLSGYKAFF. The CDR3 DNA reads TGTGCCAGCAGCCATTTACTTTCAGGGTACAAAGCTTTCTTT. The chain is built from TRBV11-3 and TRBJ1-1, with D tentatively TRBD1 (5 bases). The CDR3 runs to 14 residues. V gave up 5 bases and J gave up 9 bases, with 19 bases separating them. Germline lookup yields CDR1 SGHNT and CDR2 YENEEA.

The chain joins TRBV30 to TRBJ1-2; perhaps TRBD1 as D (5 bases). Trimming stripped 6 bases from V and 4 bases from J, with 12 bases between. The CDR3 sequence is 12 residues long. Germline assignment: CDR1 GTSNPN and CDR2 SVGIG (reference sequence). Written as DNA, the CDR3 is TGTGCCTGCAGGGCAGAACTCTATGGCTACACCTTC. Protein: CACRAELYGYTF.